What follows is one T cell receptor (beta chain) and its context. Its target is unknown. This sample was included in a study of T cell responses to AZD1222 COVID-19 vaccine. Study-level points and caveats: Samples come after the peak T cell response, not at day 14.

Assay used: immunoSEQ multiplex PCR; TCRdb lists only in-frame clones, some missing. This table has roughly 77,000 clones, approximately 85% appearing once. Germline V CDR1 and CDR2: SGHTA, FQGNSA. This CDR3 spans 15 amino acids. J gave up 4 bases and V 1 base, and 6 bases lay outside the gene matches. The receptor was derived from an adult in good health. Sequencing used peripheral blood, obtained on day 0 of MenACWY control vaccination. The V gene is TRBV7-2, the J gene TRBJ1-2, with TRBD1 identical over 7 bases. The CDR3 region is CASSLDDRAAYGYTF. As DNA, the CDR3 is TGTGCCAGCAGCTTAGATGACAGGGCAGCCTATGGCTACACCTTC.